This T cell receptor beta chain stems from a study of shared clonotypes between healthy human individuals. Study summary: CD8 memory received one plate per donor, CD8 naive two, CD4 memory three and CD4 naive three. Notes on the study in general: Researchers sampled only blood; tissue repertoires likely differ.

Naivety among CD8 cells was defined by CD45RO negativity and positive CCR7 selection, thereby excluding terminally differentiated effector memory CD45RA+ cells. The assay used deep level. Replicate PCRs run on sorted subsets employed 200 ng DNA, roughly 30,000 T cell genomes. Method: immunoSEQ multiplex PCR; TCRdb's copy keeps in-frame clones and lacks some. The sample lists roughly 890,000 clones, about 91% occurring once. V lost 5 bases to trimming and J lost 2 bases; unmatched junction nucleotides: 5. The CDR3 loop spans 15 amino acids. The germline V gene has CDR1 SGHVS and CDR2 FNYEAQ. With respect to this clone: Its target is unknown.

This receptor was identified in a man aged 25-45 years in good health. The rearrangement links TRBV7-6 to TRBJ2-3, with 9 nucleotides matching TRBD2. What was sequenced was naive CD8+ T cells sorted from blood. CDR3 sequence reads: CASSTRLAATDTQYF. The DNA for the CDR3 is TGTGCCAGCAGCACAAGACTAGCGGCCACAGATACGCAGTATTTT.